The 18 T cell receptor beta chains below come from one sample, sequenced in a study of T cell repertoires in cytomegalovirus infection. MiXCR was run by TCRdb on the reads, yielding one entry per CDR3 protein. Altogether some 230,000 distinct CDR3 sequences are present, over 20% being singletons, with the ten largest covering over 15%. Sequenced: CD8+ T cells from PBMCs. All receptors derive from a human donor in good health (CMV status not recorded). Some clones in this sample may be carry-over from other donors' samples.

This rearrangement joins TRBV11-2 to TRBJ2-1, with D perhaps TRBD2 (6 bases). The CDR3 is 16 residues long. Germline lookup yields CDR1 SGHAT and CDR2 FQNNGV. Trimming took 1 base from V and 4 from J, leaving 14 bases between them. CDR3 sequence: CASSLVPGGGYNEQFF. DNA for the CDR3: TGTGCCAGCAGCTTAGTACCCGGGGGTGGTTACAATGAGCAGTTCTTC.

This clonotype was picked up many times. V gene TRBV5-1 combines with J gene TRBJ1-4; 8 bases match TRBD1. Trimming removed 6 bases from V and 8 bases from J; junction bases left unmatched: 12. This CDR3 region has 15 residues. CDR1 and CDR2 (germline): SGHRS, YFSETQ. The CDR3 DNA follows: TGCGCCAGCACCCTGTGGGGGACAGGAGGGGAAAAACTGTTTTTT. It translates to CASTLWGTGGEKLFF.

Only a few counts were recorded for this clonotype. The rearrangement links TRBV20-1 to TRBJ1-3; D gene ambiguous. The CDR3 totals 14 residues. Germline values: CDR1 DFQATT, CDR2 SNEGSKA (reference sequence). The V end was cut by 5 bases, the J end by 1 base, with 12 bases between. The CDR3 bases are TGCAGTGCTGAAGTTGGAATTTCTGGAAACACCATATATTTT. This gives the protein CSAEVGISGNTIYF.

The rearrangement joins TRBV7-9 to TRBJ1-2; D perhaps matches TRBD1 (5 bases). Deletions cut 0 bases from V and 4 bases from J, with 9 bases between. CDR3 length equals 14 residues. Germline V CDR1 and CDR2: SEHNR, FQNEAQ (reference sequence). The CDR3 nucleotides read TGTGCCAGCAGCTTAGCGAGGGGCGGCTATGGCTACACCTTC. It encodes CASSLARGGYGYTF.

This clonotype was detected a few times. The chain uses TRBV20-1 and TRBJ2-7, with TRBD2 matching 8 bases. CDR1 is DFQATT and CDR2 is SNEGSKA in the germline V gene (reference sequence). V lost 7 bases and J lost 1; bases outside the gene matches: 6. This CDR3 region has 13 residues. The CDR3 reads CSGLAGGSYEQYF. The CDR3 DNA follows: TGCAGTGGTCTGGCGGGGGGATCCTACGAGCAGTACTTC.

The table lists this clonotype with many counts. The V call is TRBV12-3 or TRBV12-4, the J call TRBJ2-3; D may be TRBD2 (6 bases). V was pared by 6 bases and J by 3 bases, with 10 bases between. The CDR3 runs to 13 residues. The CDR3 here is CASSFGGTDTQYF. CDR3 in DNA: TGTGCCAGCAGCTTCGGGGGAACAGATACGCAGTATTTT.

The chain couples TRBV5-5 to TRBJ2-7; D is perhaps TRBD1 (6 bases). Between the trimmed V and J ends, which lost 1 base and 2 bases, there was a span of 16 bases. The germline CDR1 and CDR2 sequences are SGHKS and YYEKEE (reference sequence). The CDR3 sequence is 16 residues long. The CDR3 protein is CASSLRGIEGTYEQYF. The CDR3 DNA is TGTGCCAGCAGCTTGAGGGGGATAGAGGGGACCTACGAGCAGTACTTC.

This clonotype was seen more than once but under ten times. The rearrangement uses TRBV20-1 and TRBJ2-7; 10 nucleotides align to TRBD2. J gave up 4 bases and V 6 bases, and 9 bases lay outside the gene matches. CDR1 is DFQATT and CDR2 is SNEGSKA in the germline V gene (reference sequence). CDR3 length: 14 amino acids. The CDR3 is CSAPKRGGLYEQYF. DNA for the CDR3: TGCAGTGCACCTAAGCGGGGGGGCCTATACGAGCAGTACTTC.

In this sample, this clonotype turned up a few times. The rearrangement links TRBV19 to TRBJ2-1, with no clear D. The germline gives CDR1 LNHDA, CDR2 SQIVND (reference sequence). This CDR3 comprises 15 residues. V dropped 4 bases and J dropped 2 bases, with 12 bases sitting between them. The CDR3 sequence is CASSTRRYPYNEQFF. CDR3 DNA: TGTGCCAGTAGTACCCGACGGTATCCCTACAATGAGCAGTTCTTC.

The chain recombines TRBV4-1 with TRBJ2-5, with 9 bases aligning to TRBD1. V dropped 0 bases and J dropped 4; count of bases not matched to a gene: 12. CDR3 length equals 18 residues. Looked up from germline, CDR1 is MGHRA and CDR2 is YSYEKL. CDR3 coding DNA: TGCGCCAGCAGCCAAGATACTCCGGGACAGGGTGTTCCAGAGACCCAGTACTTC. Amino acid sequence: CASSQDTPGQGVPETQYF.

This clonotype was seen only a few times. The chain links TRBV2 to TRBJ2-2; D might be TRBD2 (5 bases). Germline V CDR1 and CDR2: SNHLY, FYNNEI. The CDR3 spans 18 residues. Trimming shortened V by 3 bases and J by 1 base, and 18 bases separated the two germline ends. CDR3 in amino acids: CASSDGVRLAENTGELFF. CDR3 coding DNA: TGTGCCAGCAGTGACGGTGTGAGGCTAGCCGAGAACACCGGGGAGCTGTTTTTT.

This clonotype was seen a few times. The chain links TRBV2 to TRBJ1-5, with a possible D match to TRBD1 (5 bases). The CDR3 runs 15 residues. V was cut by 7 bases and J by 2 bases, with 15 bases left in between. The germline CDR1 and CDR2 sequences are SNHLY and FYNNEI. This CDR3 is CASIGGGLGNQPQHF. DNA for the CDR3: TGTGCCAGCATCGGCGGGGGACTGGGCAATCAGCCCCAGCATTTT.

This clonotype turned up a few times. The chain carries TRBV12-3 or TRBV12-4 and TRBJ2-5, with 8 bases lining up with TRBD2. This CDR3 is built from 14 residues. V was clipped by 2 bases and J by 4 bases; unmatched bases: 3. CDR3 region: CASSLKGLVETQYF. As DNA, the CDR3 is TGTGCCAGCAGTTTAAAGGGACTAGTAGAGACCCAGTACTTC.

This clonotype was found once. A clone one base away is much larger, so this may be a read error. The chain couples TRBV20-1 to TRBJ1-4; D not certain. Germline V gene data show CDR1 as DFQATT and CDR2 as SNEGSKA (reference sequence). The CDR3 sequence is 13 residues long. The CDR3, as DNA: TGCAGTTCTAGAGTGCCGAGTGGTGAAAAACTGTTTTTT. This codes for CSSRVPSGEKLFF.

The genes are TRBV9 and TRBJ2-7; 9 bases map to TRBD1. Trimming removed 3 bases from V and 5 bases from J; junction bases left unmatched: 3. Per the germline V gene, CDR1 is SGDLS and CDR2 is YYNGEE. This CDR3 contains 13 residues. The DNA of the CDR3 is TGTGCCAGCAGCGGGTACAGGGGGCACGAGCAGTACTTC. This codes for CASSGYRGHEQYF.

The chain employs TRBV2 and TRBJ1-2, with 8 bases fitting TRBD1. The CDR3 totals 15 residues. The V gene's germline CDR1 is SNHLY and CDR2 FYNNEI. Trimming took 7 bases from V and 3 from J; bases not matched to a gene: 10. The CDR3 nucleotides read TGTGCCAGCATTCCTGACAGGGGATGGGACTATGGCTACACCTTC. Residues: CASIPDRGWDYGYTF.

The gene calls are TRBV29-1 and TRBJ2-1; TRBD2 matches at 8 bases. The length of the CDR3 is 16 residues. Trimming cost V 4 bases and J 0 bases; bases outside gene matches: 8. The germline CDR1 and CDR2 sequences are SQVTM and ANQGSEA. The CDR3 protein is CSVVGGGMSSYNEQFF. The CDR3 DNA sequence: TGCAGCGTTGTCGGGGGGGGAATGAGCTCCTACAATGAGCAGTTCTTC.

Only a few counts were recorded for this clonotype. This chain connects TRBV20-1 to TRBJ1-5; D not certain. The CDR3 has 17 amino acids. V lost 1 base and J lost 6, with 22 bases in between. Germline assignment: CDR1 DFQATT and CDR2 SNEGSKA (reference sequence). The CDR3 loop is CSARAKDGRGPIQPQHF. CDR3 coding DNA: TGCAGTGCTAGAGCCAAAGACGGGAGAGGGCCTATTCAGCCCCAGCATTTT.